This entry lists 13 T cell receptor beta chains sequenced from one sample in a study of blood T cell repertoires in COVID-19. Produced via immunoSEQ multiplex PCR; TCRdb's table is partial and in-frame only. The data contain 200,000 or so clones, 88% of them singletons. Source material: PBMCs or T cells enriched from blood (not recorded which). These receptors came from a woman younger than 45 who had recovered from COVID-19.

This chain joins TRBV19 and TRBJ1-2; TRBD1 aligns across 9 bases. V shed 6 bases and J 5 bases; nucleotides not matched to a gene: 7. Germline CDR1 is LNHDA and CDR2 is SQIVND (reference sequence). The CDR3 length is 14 residues. The CDR3 coding sequence is TGTGCCAGTAGCTTACAGGGGGCCGGGTATGGCTACACCTTC. Its translation: CASSLQGAGYGYTF.

The V gene is TRBV5-1, the J gene TRBJ2-7; D unclear. The CDR3 is 15 amino acids. Looked up from germline, CDR1 is SGHRS and CDR2 is YFSETQ. Trimming stripped 0 bases from V and 6 bases from J, with 16 bases between. CDR3: CASSLDSSSPSEQYF. The CDR3 bases are TGCGCCAGCAGCTTGGACTCAAGTAGCCCCTCCGAGCAGTACTTC.

The CDR3 region is CASTLTTGLNTGELFF. The CDR3 nucleotides read TGCGCCAGCACCCTTACGACAGGGTTAAACACCGGGGAGCTGTTTTTT. The chain combines TRBV4-1 with TRBJ2-2; TRBD1 aligns across 7 bases. The V gene's germline CDR1 is MGHRA and CDR2 YSYEKL. This CDR3 region has 16 residues. After removal of 7 bases from V and 2 bases from J, the junction contained 10 bases not matched to a gene.

The chain combines TRBV3-1 (or the pseudogene TRBV3-2) with TRBJ2-3; 11 positions match TRBD2. CDR3 length: 15 residues. Germline lookup yields CDR1 LGHDT and CDR2 YNNKEL (reference sequence). J was trimmed by 0 bases and V by 4 bases; bases with no gene match: 0. CDR3 nucleotides: TGTGCCAGCAGCCCTAGCGGGGGGAGCACAGATACGCAGTATTTT. Amino acids: CASSPSGGSTDTQYF.

This chain connects TRBV15 to TRBJ1-5, with 7 nucleotides matching TRBD1. The CDR3 loop spans 17 amino acids. The ends lost 2 bases at V and 2 bases at J; junction bases unmatched: 9. In germline, CDR1 is LNHNV, CDR2 YYDKDF (reference sequence). CDR3 in amino acids: CATSRLGQALGNQPQHF. CDR3 nucleotides: TGTGCCACCAGCAGACTCGGACAGGCTTTGGGCAATCAGCCCCAGCATTTT.

The CDR3 loop reads CASMGQGNQPQHF. The DNA of the CDR3 is TGTGCCAGCATGGGACAGGGTAATCAGCCCCAGCATTTT. The chain joins TRBV6-4 to TRBJ1-5; 9 nucleotides align to TRBD1. Unmatched junction bases numbered 2, after V lost 7 bases and J lost 4 bases. Germline values: CDR1 MRHNA, CDR2 SNTAGT. The CDR3 is 13 amino acids.

CDR3 DNA: TGTGCCAGCAGCCCTAACAGGGGATACGAAAAACTGTTTTTT. Protein sequence: CASSPNRGYEKLFF. The gene calls are TRBV27 and TRBJ1-4; 7 bases line up with TRBD1. The CDR3 totals 14 residues. CDR1 is MNHEY and CDR2 is SMNVEV in the germline V gene (reference sequence). Trimming at V came to 6 bases and at J to 8 bases, leaving 9 bases not matched to a gene. Full variable domain (remainder filled in from reference TRBV27 and TRBJ1-4): EAQVTQNPRYLITVTGKKLTVTCSQNMNHEYMSWYRQDPGLGLRQIYYSMNVEVTDKGDVPEGYKVSRKEKRNFPLILESPSPNQTSLYFCASSPNRGYEKLFFGSGTQLSVL.

The chain has TRBV12-3 or TRBV12-4 and TRBJ2-3; a possible D gene is TRBD2 (6 bases). V gave up 7 bases and J gave up 5 bases, with 13 bases separating them. The CDR3 runs 13 residues. The CDR3 loop is CASNQRAGDTQYF. The CDR3 region has the DNA TGTGCCAGCAATCAGCGGGCAGGAGATACGCAGTATTTT.

The chain joins TRBV3-1 (or the pseudogene TRBV3-2) to TRBJ2-7; TRBD2 agrees at 7 bases. V dropped 1 base and J dropped 6; count of bases not matched to a gene: 3. The germline V gene encodes CDR1 LGHDT and CDR2 YNNKEL (reference sequence). This CDR3 comprises 13 residues. CDR3 nucleotide sequence: TGTGCCAGCAGCCAAGTGGGGGGGAGCGAGCAGTACTTC. This sequence encodes CASSQVGGSEQYF.

The chain uses TRBV5-1 and TRBJ2-3; the match to TRBD2 covers 10 bases. Looked up from germline, CDR1 is SGHRS and CDR2 is YFSETQ. The CDR3 has 15 residues. Germline trimming cut 2 bases from V and 2 bases from J; bases unmatched to any gene: 2. The CDR3 DNA follows: TGCGCCAGCAGCTTACTAGCGGGGTACACAGATACGCAGTATTTT. Its protein is CASSLLAGYTDTQYF.

The chain links TRBV19 to TRBJ1-3; D ambiguous. Germline V gene data show CDR1 as LNHDA and CDR2 as SQIVND (reference sequence). This CDR3 has 13 residues. Trimming left V 5 bases short and J 0 bases short, with 5 bases between. CDR3 DNA sequence: TGTGCCAGTAGTCCATCCTCTGGAAACACCATATATTTT. Its translation is CASSPSSGNTIYF.

The chain couples TRBV2 to TRBJ2-1; TRBD2 matches at 10 bases. Germline V gene lookup returns CDR1 SNHLY and CDR2 FYNNEI. With V trimmed by 8 bases and J by 8 bases, 9 bases remained unmatched. The CDR3 is made up of 14 amino acids. CDR3 coding DNA: TGTGCCAGCTCCGCTAGCGGGGGTGGCGATGAGCAGTTCTTC. Residues: CASSASGGGDEQFF.

V and J are TRBV27 and TRBJ1-2, with D perhaps TRBD1 (5 bases). The CDR3 is 14 amino acids. The germline V and J ends were trimmed by 4 bases and 4 bases, with 13 bases remaining between them. Germline CDR1 MNHEY, CDR2 SMNVEV (reference sequence). The chain's CDR3 is CASSSQGIPYGYTF. CDR3 DNA: TGTGCCAGCAGTTCCCAGGGAATCCCCTATGGCTACACCTTC.